Listed here are 9 T cell receptor beta chains from one sample, sequenced in a study of T cell responses to AZD1222 COVID-19 vaccine. This table comes from immunoSEQ multiplex PCR, and its TCRdb copy is limited to in-frame clones, with some not included. This sample has roughly 180,000 clones, with about 87% found just once. The input for sequencing was peripheral blood, taken on day 0 of MenACWY control vaccination. The receptors derive from an adult in good health.

The V call is TRBV18, the J call TRBJ1-2, with TRBD1 matching over 10 bases. CDR1 and CDR2 (germline): KGHSH, LQKENI. CDR3 length: 14 amino acids. V was clipped by 3 bases and J by 6 bases; unmatched bases: 4. CDR3 sequence: CASSPGQGTDGYTF. The CDR3 coding sequence is TGTGCCAGCTCACCGGGACAGGGGACGGATGGCTACACCTTC.

The chain carries TRBV7-2 and TRBJ2-1; D might be TRBD2 (6 bases). Per the germline V gene, CDR1 is SGHTA and CDR2 is FQGNSA. V lost 6 bases to trimming and J lost 0 bases, with 18 bases between them. The CDR3 totals 17 residues. The CDR3 is CASSGINTGDSYNEQFF. CDR3 bases: TGTGCCAGCAGTGGGATAAACACGGGAGACTCCTACAATGAGCAGTTCTTC. Looking up the rest from reference TRBV7-2 and TRBJ2-1 gives the full variable domain: GAGVSQSPSNKVTEKGKDVELRCDPISGHTALYWYRQSLGQGLEFLIYFQGNSAPDKSGLPSDRFSAERTGGSVSTLTIQRTQQEDSAVYLCASSGINTGDSYNEQFFGPGTRLTVL.

The chain has TRBV6-4 and TRBJ2-2; perhaps D is TRBD1 or TRBD2 (6 bases each). The CDR3 consists of 15 residues. Trimming stripped 5 bases from V and 4 bases from J, with 14 bases between. Germline lookup yields CDR1 MRHNA and CDR2 SNTAGT. The CDR3 here is CASSPEGDTTGELFF. CDR3 sequence (DNA): TGTGCCAGCAGTCCGGAGGGGGATACCACCGGGGAGCTGTTTTTT.

The J gene is TRBJ2-1, the V gene TRBV3-1 (or the pseudogene TRBV3-2), with 8 nucleotides matching TRBD2. The CDR3 has 16 residues. The junction had 6 bases not matched to a gene; V was cut back by 5 bases and J by 0 bases. Germline loops: CDR1 LGHDT, CDR2 YNNKEL (reference sequence). In DNA, the CDR3 is TGTGCCAGCAGCGTTCGCGGGGGGTCCTCCTACAATGAGCAGTTCTTC. Amino acid sequence: CASSVRGGSSYNEQFF.

The chain recombines TRBV28 with TRBJ2-7, with 11 bases matching TRBD2. From germline, CDR1 is MDHEN and CDR2 SYDVKM. The CDR3 is 15 amino acids. The V and J ends lost 5 bases and 0 bases, in that order; junction bases with no gene match: 3. The CDR3 coding sequence is TGTGCCAGCAGTCATACTAGCGGGAGCTCCTACGAGCAGTACTTC. This encodes CASSHTSGSSYEQYF.

The V call is TRBV28, the J call TRBJ2-6; D gene ambiguous. V was pared by 5 bases and J by 0 bases, with 11 bases between. The germline CDR1 and CDR2 sequences are MDHEN and SYDVKM. The CDR3 length is 16 residues. The CDR3 DNA follows: TGTGCCAGCAGTCTGACTTTCAGCTCTGGGGCCAACGTCCTGACTTTC. Translated, it gives CASSLTFSSGANVLTF.

The V gene is TRBV2, the J gene TRBJ1-1; no clear D. The germline gives CDR1 SNHLY, CDR2 FYNNEI. Trimming removed 11 bases from V and 2 bases from J, with 12 bases in between. This CDR3 comprises 12 residues. Here the CDR3 reads CAEGEGNTEAFF. For the CDR3, the DNA is TGTGCCGAGGGCGAGGGCAACACTGAAGCTTTCTTT.

This clone occurred once. At the DNA level, this CDR3 is encoded by other sequences in the same sample as well. This sequence joins TRBV9 and TRBJ2-7; 10 bases align to TRBD1. CDR1 is SGDLS, CDR2 YYNGEE, per germline. The CDR3 sequence is 14 residues long. J lost 3 bases, V lost 4 bases, and 4 bases had no gene match. CDR3 DNA sequence: TGTGCCAGCAGCCCTCGGGACAGGGGCTACGAGCAGTACTTC. This codes for CASSPRDRGYEQYF.

The chain has TRBV6-6 and TRBJ1-2, with D uncertain. This CDR3 has 13 residues. Per the germline V gene, CDR1 is MNHNY and CDR2 is SVGAGI (reference sequence). V gave up 2 bases and J gave up 4 bases, with 8 bases separating them. The chain's CDR3 is CASSYGAGYGYTF. The CDR3 nucleotides read TGTGCCAGCAGTTACGGTGCTGGCTATGGCTACACCTTC.